Listed below are T cell receptor beta chains from one sample, sequenced in a study of blood T cell repertoires in COVID-19. Generated by immunoSEQ multiplex PCR, the TCRdb table keeps only in-frame clones and is missing some. The sample holds approximately 670,000 clones, about 90% seen once. Sequencing used peripheral blood. These receptors all come from a woman aged 18-29 years with acute or convalescent COVID-19. Both conserved end residues are part of each CDR3. The D gene is left open where the match is weak. The listing skips clone size in some rows; elsewhere it reads once, few, many or a size class.

-	TRBV30	TRBJ1-5	-	TGTGCCTGGAGTCGGGGAGGGGATCAGCCCCAGCATTTT	CAWSRGGDQPQHF
-	TRBV7-2	TRBJ2-7	-	TGTGCCAGCAGCCTTAGGACAGATTTGTGGTTC	CASSLRTDLWF
-	TRBV10-3	TRBJ2-7	-	TGTGCCATCAGTGAGTCGATCGGCTCCTACGAGCAGTACTTC	CAISESIGSYEQYF
-	TRBV7-8	TRBJ2-2	-	TGTGCCAGCAGCTTGGGAGGCACCGGGGAGCTGTTTTTT	CASSLGGTGELFF
-	TRBV24-1	TRBJ1-1	-	TGTGCCACCAGTGACCCGAGCGGGAACACTGAAGCTTTCTTT	CATSDPSGNTEAFF
-	TRBV11-2	TRBJ1-6	-	TGTGCCAGCAGCTTAGGACAGAGCTCCTATAATTCACCCCTCCACTTT	CASSLGQSSYNSPLHF
TRBD2	TRBV20-1	TRBJ2-7	-	TGCAGTGCTAGTGTCTGGGGGGGGAGCTCCTACGAGCAGTACTTC	CSASVWGGSSYEQYF
-	TRBV5-4	TRBJ1-1	-	TGTGCCAGCGGGGCACGGAACACTGAAGCTTTCTTT	CASGARNTEAFF
-	TRBV5-1	TRBJ2-7	-	TGCGCCAGCAGCTACGGGGATAAGGGCGAGCAGTACTTC	CASSYGDKGEQYF
TRBD1	TRBV5-4	TRBJ1-1	-	TGTGCCAGCAGCTTGGCCTTCGGGACAGGGACGTTCACTGAAGCTTTCTTT	CASSLAFGTGTFTEAFF
TRBD1	TRBV6-5	TRBJ1-6	-	TGTGCCAGCAGTTACTCAAGGACAGGGGCCTCACCCCTCCACTTT	CASSYSRTGASPLHF
-	TRBV7-8	TRBJ1-1	-	TGTGCCAGCAGCTTACTCGGGGGCACTGAAGCTTTCTTT	CASSLLGGTEAFF
-	TRBV29-1	TRBJ2-5	-	TGCAGCGTTGAATGGGACACCACTCAAGAGACCCAGTACTTC	CSVEWDTTQETQYF
-	TRBV7-9	TRBJ1-1	-	TGTGCCAGCAGTTACACCATTCAGAACACTGAAGCTTTCTTT	CASSYTIQNTEAFF
-	TRBV12-2	TRBJ1-6	-	TGTGCAAGTCGCTGGGCCAATTCACCCCTCCACTTT	CASRWANSPLHF
-	TRBV28	TRBJ2-7	once	TGTGCCAGCAGTTTTTCCGACAGCACCTACGAGCAGTACTTC	CASSFSDSTYEQYF